The sequence of this T cell receptor beta chain was determined in a study of blood T cells in healthy people across ages. The overall study: Using template switching, researchers captured about one barcoded beta molecule for each two T cells.

Primers used in a second PCR of roughly 6 to 11 cycles were a sample-barcoded 5' primer and a J-beta primer mix. One entry per CDR3 protein, called by TCRdb with MiXCR from the 5' RACE reads. Seen here are roughly 930,000 distinct CDR3 sequences, roughly 43% observed once, and the top ten hold roughly an eighth. The V end was cut by 6 bases, the J end by 4 bases, with 12 bases between. CDR1 is MGHRA, CDR2 YSYEKL, per germline. This CDR3 region has 13 residues. Healthy individuals of Caucasian origin from Russia, aged 6 to 90, served as donors. The sequenced sample was blood. This clonotype originated in a man aged 30 to 45 in good health. This chain connects TRBV4-1 to TRBJ1-1, with D possibly TRBD1 on 6 matching bases. The CDR3 region has the DNA TGCGCCAGCAGGGCAGGGGATGTCACTGAAGCTTTCTTT. This codes for CASRAGDVTEAFF.